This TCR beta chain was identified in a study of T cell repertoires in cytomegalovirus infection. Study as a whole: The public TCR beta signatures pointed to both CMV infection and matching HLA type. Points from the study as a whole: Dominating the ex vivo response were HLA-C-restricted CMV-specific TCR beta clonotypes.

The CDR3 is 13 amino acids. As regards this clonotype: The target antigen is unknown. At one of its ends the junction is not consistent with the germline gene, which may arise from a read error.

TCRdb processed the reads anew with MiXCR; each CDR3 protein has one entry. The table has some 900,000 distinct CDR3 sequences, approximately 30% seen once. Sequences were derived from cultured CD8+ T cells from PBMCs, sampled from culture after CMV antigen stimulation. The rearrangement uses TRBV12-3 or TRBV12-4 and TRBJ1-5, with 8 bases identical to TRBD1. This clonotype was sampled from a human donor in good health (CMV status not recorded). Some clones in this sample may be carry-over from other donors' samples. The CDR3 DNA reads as TGTGCCAACAGTACAGGGGGAAGACAGCCCCAGCATTTT. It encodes CANSTGGRQPQHF.